The source of this T cell receptor (beta chain) is a study of cytomegalovirus exposure and HLA in healthy donors. CDR3 size: 14 residues. Trimming took off 0 bases at V and 3 bases at J, with 9 bases between the two ends. Germline V gene lookup returns CDR1 SGHDT and CDR2 YYEEEE. Study observations and caveats: A later analysis revealed that TCR association rates differed between HLA loci, peaking at DRB1 and bottoming out at HLA-C.

Vbeta (60) and Jbeta (13) primers were used in the PCR. Method: immunoSEQ multiplex PCR; TCRdb's copy keeps in-frame clones and lacks some. The sample has around 220,000 clones, under 80% seen once. About this clone: Its antigen is undetermined.

The TCR was taken from a woman aged 30 to 39 in good health and CMV-seronegative. Sequencing used PBMCs. This chain connects TRBV5-6 to TRBJ2-5, with D tentatively TRBD1 (5 bases). The DNA for the CDR3 is TGTGCCAGCAGCTTGGTCAGGGAAGAAGAGACCCAGTACTTC. It is translated as CASSLVREEETQYF.